This T cell receptor (beta chain) was profiled in a study of blood T cell repertoires in COVID-19. Whole-study context: Acute and convalescent COVID-19 specimens originated in the United States, Italy and Spain. From T cells, B-cell-depleted T cells, or PBMCs came the material, which was cDNA or gDNA.

This CDR3 has 18 amino acids. Trimming cost V 4 bases and J 7 bases; bases outside gene matches: 16. CDR1 and CDR2 from the germline V gene are SGHNT and YENEEA. Seattle enrolled patients during active infection and tracked them longitudinally. As originally analysed: Quantification of nucleated cells was approximated via reference gene primer amplification. Clones were read by immunoSEQ multiplex PCR, and TCRdb kept only the in-frame ones, dropping some. Clone size and V and J calls were adopted from that table, with D and trimming inferred from the DNA. Of fewer than 200,000 clones in the sample, roughly 76% were seen once.

The sequence was collected from a woman older than 75 with COVID-19, enrolled during active disease. Specimen: peripheral blood. The genes are TRBV11-3 and TRBJ1-4, with 9 bases lining up with TRBD1. The CDR3 sequence is CASSSPVPGTGRSEKLFF. CDR3 bases: TGTGCCAGCAGCTCACCCGTCCCCGGGACAGGGCGGAGTGAAAAACTGTTTTTT.